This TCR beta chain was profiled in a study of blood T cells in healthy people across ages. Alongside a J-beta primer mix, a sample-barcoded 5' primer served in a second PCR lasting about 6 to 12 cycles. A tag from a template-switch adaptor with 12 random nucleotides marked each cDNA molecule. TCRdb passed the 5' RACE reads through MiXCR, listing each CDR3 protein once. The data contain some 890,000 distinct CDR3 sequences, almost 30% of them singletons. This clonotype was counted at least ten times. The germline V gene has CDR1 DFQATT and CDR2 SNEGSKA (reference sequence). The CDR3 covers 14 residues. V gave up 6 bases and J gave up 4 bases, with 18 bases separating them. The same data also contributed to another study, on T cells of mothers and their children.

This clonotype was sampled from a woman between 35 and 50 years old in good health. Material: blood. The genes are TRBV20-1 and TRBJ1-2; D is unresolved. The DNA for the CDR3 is TGCAGTGCCCACCCCACCGGCGCTGGCTATGGCTACACCTTC. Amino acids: CSAHPTGAGYGYTF.